The source of this T cell receptor (beta chain) is a study of OX40 agonist ivuxolimab in advanced cancers. Only in-frame clones appear in the TCRdb table, and some are missing; sequencing was by immunoSEQ multiplex PCR. The data hold under 80,000 clones, with 90% observed a single time. The CDR3 has 11 residues. V lost 6 bases and J 6 bases, leaving 7 bases between the germline ends. Germline CDR1 reads LGHNA; CDR2 reads YSLEER. This chain uses TRBV4-3 with TRBJ2-3; D uncertain. The clonotype comes from an adult with an advanced solid tumor such as melanoma, head and neck, liver or kidney cancer. Material: CD4+ or CD8+ T cells sorted from blood, obtained in a trial of the OX40 agonist ivuxolimab. The CDR3 is CASRGMDTQYF. CDR3 sequence (DNA): TGCGCCAGCAGAGGTATGGATACGCAGTATTTT.